These T cell receptor beta chains were read from a single sample in a study of control samples from healthy donors and cancer patients. Assay used: immunoSEQ multiplex PCR; TCRdb lists only in-frame clones, some missing. The sample carries 90,000 or so clones, approximately 86% recorded once. Sequenced: blood. The source is a woman between 50 and 59 years old in good health. CDR3s include the opening cysteine and the closing phenylalanine or tryptophan. D genes are given only for firm matches. Not all rows give a size; the values are once, few, many and, for expanded clones, a class.

j_call d_call v_call clone_size cdr3_aa cdr3_nt
TRBJ2-3 . TRBV10-3 . CDRDLATDTQYF TGTGACCGGGACCTGGCCACAGATACGCAGTATTTT
TRBJ2-1 TRBD2 TRBV2 once CASRWRGEDNEQFF TGTGCCAGCAGGTGGCGGGGGGAGGACAATGAGCAGTTCTTC
TRBJ2-7 . TRBV4-3 . CASSQDPVVPAAEQYF TGCGCCAGCAGCCAAGACCCGGTGGTCCCAGCTGCCGAGCAGTACTTC
TRBJ2-2 TRBD1 TRBV5-8 . CASSIDRVSSGELFF TGTGCCAGCAGCATTGACAGGGTCTCGTCCGGGGAGCTGTTTTTT
TRBJ1-2 . TRBV6-1 . CASSDRRSGWGYTF TGTGCCAGCAGTGACCGCAGATCGGGATGGGGCTACACCTTC
TRBJ2-3 . TRBV5-1 . CASMGPGTDTQYF TGCGCCAGCATGGGCCCTGGGACAGATACGCAGTATTTT
TRBJ2-7 . TRBV3-1/TRBV3-2 . CASSQGAEYEQYF TGTGCCAGCAGCCAAGGGGCAGAATACGAGCAGTACTTC
TRBJ2-5 . TRBV10-3 . CAIRDGLETQYF TGTGCCATCAGGGACGGATTAGAGACCCAGTACTTC
TRBJ2-7 TRBD2 TRBV7-8 . CASRVKGGPLMGIYEQYF TGTGCCAGCAGGGTGAAGGGAGGGCCTTTAATGGGAATCTACGAGCAGTACTTC
TRBJ1-1 TRBD1 TRBV5-1 . CASSPSPGTGLDTEAFF TGCGCCAGCAGCCCCAGTCCCGGGACAGGGCTGGACACTGAAGCTTTCTTT
TRBJ2-1 . TRBV15 . CATRIGRASYNEQFF TGTGCCACCAGGATCGGACGGGCGTCCTACAATGAGCAGTTCTTC
TRBJ1-5 . TRBV7-2 many CASSLRRGDSNQPQHF TGTGCCAGCAGCTTACGAAGGGGTGATAGCAATCAGCCCCAGCATTTT
TRBJ1-3 . TRBV5-4 . CASSLDRGAVGNTIYF TGTGCCAGCAGCTTGGATCGGGGAGCCGTTGGAAACACCATATATTTT
TRBJ2-5 . TRBV20-1 . CSAKDVWTQYF TGCAGTGCTAAAGATGTATGGACCCAGTACTTC
TRBJ1-3 . TRBV11-2 . CASSLRHGNTIYF TGTGCCAGCAGCTTAAGGCACGGAAACACCATATATTTT
TRBJ2-2 . TRBV27 . CASSFGGANTGELFF TGTGCCAGCAGTTTCGGGGGAGCGAACACCGGGGAGCTGTTTTTT
TRBJ2-7 . TRBV28 . CASSPYRTYEQYF TGTGCCAGCAGTCCCTACAGAACCTACGAGCAGTACTTC
TRBJ2-5 TRBD2 TRBV3-1/TRBV3-2 . CASSLSGASGGAQETQYF TGTGCCAGCAGCCTTTCTGGGGCTAGCGGGGGGGCCCAAGAGACCCAGTACTTC
TRBJ1-5 . TRBV19 . CASTPLREGVQPQHF TGTGCCAGTACCCCCCTCCGAGAGGGTGTCCAGCCCCAGCATTTT
TRBJ1-1 . TRBV5-1 . CASSPVTDTEAFF TGCGCCAGCAGCCCCGTTACCGACACTGAAGCTTTCTTT
TRBJ2-1 TRBD2 TRBV6-2/TRBV6-3 . CASSYSGLVADEQFF TGTGCCAGCAGTTACTCGGGACTAGTCGCCGATGAGCAGTTCTTC
TRBJ1-4 . TRBV19 . CASRSPVGWEEKLFF TGTGCCAGTAGGAGCCCCGTTGGGTGGGAGGAAAAACTGTTTTTT
TRBJ2-1 TRBD2 TRBV5-1 . CASSLPQVGGLNEQFF TGCGCCAGCAGCTTGCCCCAGGTGGGAGGGCTAAATGAGCAGTTCTTC
TRBJ2-7 . TRBV7-9 . CASSPLRGAPYEQYF TGTGCCAGCAGCCCTTTGAGAGGAGCCCCCTACGAGCAGTACTTC
TRBJ1-5 . TRBV15 once CATSRGGGINSNQPQHF TGTGCCACCAGCAGAGGAGGAGGGATTAATAGCAATCAGCCCCAGCATTTT
TRBJ1-6 TRBD1 TRBV2 . CASSHYGGQGALNSPLHF TGTGCCAGCAGTCACTACGGGGGACAGGGGGCGCTCAATTCACCCCTCCACTTT